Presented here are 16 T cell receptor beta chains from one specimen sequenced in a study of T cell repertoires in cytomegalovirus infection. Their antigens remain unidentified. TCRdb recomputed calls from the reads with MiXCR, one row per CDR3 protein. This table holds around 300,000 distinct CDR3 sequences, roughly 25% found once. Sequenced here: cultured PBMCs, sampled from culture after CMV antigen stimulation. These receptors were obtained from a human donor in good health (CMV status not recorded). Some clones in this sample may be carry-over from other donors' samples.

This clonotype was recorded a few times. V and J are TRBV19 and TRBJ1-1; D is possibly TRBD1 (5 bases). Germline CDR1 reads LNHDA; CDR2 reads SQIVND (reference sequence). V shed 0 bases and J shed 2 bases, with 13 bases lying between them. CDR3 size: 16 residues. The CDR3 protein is CASSIDHGTVNTEAFF. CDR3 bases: TGTGCCAGTAGTATAGATCATGGGACTGTAAACACTGAAGCTTTCTTT.

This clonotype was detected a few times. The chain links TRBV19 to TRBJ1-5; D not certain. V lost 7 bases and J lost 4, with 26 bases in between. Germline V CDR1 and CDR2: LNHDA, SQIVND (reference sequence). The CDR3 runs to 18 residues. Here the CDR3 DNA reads TGTGCCAGTACCCCGCGCATAAAGGCTCTGGGGAGGAATCAGCCCCAGCATTTT. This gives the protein CASTPRIKALGRNQPQHF.

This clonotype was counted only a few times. Here the CDR3 reads CASAPWGENEQFF. The CDR3 DNA reads TGTGCCAGCGCCCCTTGGGGGGAGAATGAGCAGTTCTTC. The chain joins TRBV7-2 to TRBJ2-1; D might be TRBD2 (6 bases). The CDR3 is 13 residues long. Germline assignment: CDR1 SGHTA and CDR2 FQGNSA. Trimming cost V 8 bases and J 7 bases, with 15 bases left between them. The full variable domain, rest sourced from reference TRBV7-2 and TRBJ2-1, is GAGVSQSPSNKVTEKGKDVELRCDPISGHTALYWYRQSLGQGLEFLIYFQGNSAPDKSGLPSDRFSAERTGGSVSTLTIQRTQQEDSAVYLCASAPWGENEQFFGPGTRLTVL.

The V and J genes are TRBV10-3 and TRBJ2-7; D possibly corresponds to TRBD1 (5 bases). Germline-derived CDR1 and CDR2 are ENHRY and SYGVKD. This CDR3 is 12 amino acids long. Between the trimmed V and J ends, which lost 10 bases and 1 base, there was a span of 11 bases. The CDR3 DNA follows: TGTGCCACCGGACACCAGTCCTACGAGCAGTACTTC. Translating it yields CATGHQSYEQYF.

DNA for the CDR3: TGCGCCAGCAGTGAGTCTGGCAGGCCCTCCGGGGGCTATGGCTACACCTTC. Translating it yields CASSESGRPSGGYGYTF. This sequence joins TRBV10-2 and TRBJ1-2; tentatively, D is TRBD1 (5 bases). V was clipped by 0 bases and J by 4 bases, with 18 bases between them. In germline, CDR1 is WSHSY, CDR2 SAAADI. This CDR3 is 17 amino acids long.

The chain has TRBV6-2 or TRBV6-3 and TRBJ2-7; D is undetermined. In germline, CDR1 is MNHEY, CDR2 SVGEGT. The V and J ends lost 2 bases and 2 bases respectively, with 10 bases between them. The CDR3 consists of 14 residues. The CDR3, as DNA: TGTGCCAGCAGTTACCCACAGCGACCCTACGAGCAGTACGTC. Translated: CASSYPQRPYEQYV.

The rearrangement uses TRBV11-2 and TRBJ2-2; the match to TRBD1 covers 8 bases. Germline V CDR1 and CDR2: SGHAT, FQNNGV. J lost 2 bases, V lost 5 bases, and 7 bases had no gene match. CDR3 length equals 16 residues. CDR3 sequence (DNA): TGTGCCAGCAGCCACATGGCAGGGGGCAACACCGGGGAGCTGTTTTTT. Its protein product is CASSHMAGGNTGELFF.

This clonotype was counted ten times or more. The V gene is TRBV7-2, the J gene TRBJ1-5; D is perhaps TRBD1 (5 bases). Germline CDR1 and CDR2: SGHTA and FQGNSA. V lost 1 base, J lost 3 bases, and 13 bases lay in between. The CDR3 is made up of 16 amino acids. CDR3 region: CASSLVLGHPNQPQHF. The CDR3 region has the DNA TGTGCCAGCAGCTTAGTTTTGGGGCATCCCAATCAGCCCCAGCATTTT.

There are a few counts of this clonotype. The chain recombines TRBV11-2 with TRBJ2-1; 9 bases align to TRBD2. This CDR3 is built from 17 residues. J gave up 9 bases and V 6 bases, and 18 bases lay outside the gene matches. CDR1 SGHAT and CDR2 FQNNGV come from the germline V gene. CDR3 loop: CASSRAGGGPSNREQFF. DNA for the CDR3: TGTGCCAGCAGTCGAGCGGGAGGAGGCCCCAGCAACCGTGAGCAGTTCTTC.

The CDR3 DNA reads TGTGCCAGCAGCCCGCAGGGATTCACCGGGGAGCTGTTTTTT. Its translation: CASSPQGFTGELFF. V usage is TRBV5-6 and J usage is TRBJ2-2, with D maybe TRBD1 (5 bases). V was cut by 4 bases and J by 4 bases, with 11 bases left in between. CDR3 length: 14 amino acids. Germline V lookup: CDR1 SGHDT, CDR2 YYEEEE.

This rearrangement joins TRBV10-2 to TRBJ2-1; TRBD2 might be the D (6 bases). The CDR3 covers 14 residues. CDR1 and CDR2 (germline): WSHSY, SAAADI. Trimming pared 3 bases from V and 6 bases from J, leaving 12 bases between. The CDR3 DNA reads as TGCGCCAGCAGTGACGGGGGATTGGGCAATGAGCAGTTCTTC. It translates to CASSDGGLGNEQFF.

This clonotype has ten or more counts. The chain's CDR3 is CASSLRVLSQETQYF. In DNA form, the CDR3 reads TGTGCCAGCAGCCTCAGGGTATTGTCACAAGAGACCCAGTACTTC. This chain joins TRBV6-1 and TRBJ2-5; D perhaps matches TRBD1 (5 bases). The germline V gene encodes CDR1 MNHNS and CDR2 SASEGT. CDR3 size: 15 residues. V lost 6 bases and J lost 2, with 16 bases in between.

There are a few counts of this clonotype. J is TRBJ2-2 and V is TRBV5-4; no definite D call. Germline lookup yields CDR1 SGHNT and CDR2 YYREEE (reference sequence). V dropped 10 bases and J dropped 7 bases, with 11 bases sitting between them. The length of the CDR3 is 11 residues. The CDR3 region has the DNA TGTGCCGTCGAACGGCGCGGGGAGCTGTTTTTT. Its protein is CAVERRGELFF.

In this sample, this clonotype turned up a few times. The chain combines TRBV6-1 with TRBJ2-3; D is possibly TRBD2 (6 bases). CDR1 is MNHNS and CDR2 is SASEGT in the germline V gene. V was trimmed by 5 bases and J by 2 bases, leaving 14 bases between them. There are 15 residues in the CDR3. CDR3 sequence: CASSPSGLYTDTQYF. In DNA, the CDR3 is TGTGCCAGCAGTCCCTCAGGACTATACACAGATACGCAGTATTTT.

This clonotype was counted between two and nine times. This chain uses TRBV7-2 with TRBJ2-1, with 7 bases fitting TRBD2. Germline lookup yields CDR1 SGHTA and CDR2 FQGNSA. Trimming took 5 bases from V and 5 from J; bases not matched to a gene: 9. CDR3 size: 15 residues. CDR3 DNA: TGTGCCAGCAGCAACCGACTAGCCCCTGACAATGAGCAGTTCTTC. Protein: CASSNRLAPDNEQFF. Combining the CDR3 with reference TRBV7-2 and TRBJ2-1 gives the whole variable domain GAGVSQSPSNKVTEKGKDVELRCDPISGHTALYWYRQSLGQGLEFLIYFQGNSAPDKSGLPSDRFSAERTGGSVSTLTIQRTQQEDSAVYLCASSNRLAPDNEQFFGPGTRLTVL.

The CDR3 coding sequence is TGTGCCAGCAGTTTAGCGGGTCAGTTGGGGTGGAAGACCCAGTACTTC. It specifies CASSLAGQLGWKTQYF. The rearrangement links TRBV12-3 or TRBV12-4 to TRBJ2-5; no clear D gene. This CDR3 spans 16 amino acids. The ends were cut back, 0 bases at V and 6 bases at J, with 17 bases in the middle.